Listed here are 13 T cell receptor beta chains from one sample, sequenced in a study of OX40 agonist ivuxolimab in advanced cancers. Only in-frame clones appear in the TCRdb table, and some are missing; sequencing was by immunoSEQ multiplex PCR. The sample holds tens of thousands of clones, over 80% seen once. The sample in question was CD4+ or CD8+ T cells sorted from blood, obtained in a trial of the OX40 agonist ivuxolimab. The receptors were sampled from an adult with an advanced solid tumor such as melanoma, head and neck, liver or kidney cancer.

Within the sample, this clone is medium-sized. The chain is built from TRBV5-1 and TRBJ1-2, with a possible D match to TRBD1 (5 bases). The V end was cut by 2 bases, the J end by 8 bases, with 16 bases between. Germline CDR1 reads SGHRS; CDR2 reads YFSETQ. The CDR3 consists of 14 residues. CDR3 coding DNA: TGCGCCAGCAGCTTCGCCGGACGGGGGGACGGCTACACCTTC. Encoded protein: CASSFAGRGDGYTF.

The V gene is TRBV28, the J gene TRBJ2-7; 8 bases map to TRBD2. This CDR3 spans 16 amino acids. Germline V gene sequence: CDR1 MDHEN, CDR2 SYDVKM. V lost 3 bases, J lost 2 bases, and 9 bases stayed unmatched. The CDR3 nucleotides are TGTGCCAGCAGTTTCTCTCTAGCGGGCCTAGCCTACGAGCAGTACTTC. Its translation is CASSFSLAGLAYEQYF.

This clone was observed a few times. This chain joins TRBV19 and TRBJ2-1; 9 bases are a match to TRBD2. There are 17 residues in the CDR3. V shed 3 bases and J 4 bases; nucleotides not matched to a gene: 10. Germline CDR1 is LNHDA and CDR2 is SQIVND (reference sequence). CDR3 loop: CASSIDVAGEKYNEQFF. CDR3 nucleotides: TGTGCCAGTAGTATCGACGTAGCGGGAGAGAAGTACAATGAGCAGTTCTTC.

The sample holds a few counts of this clone. The genes are TRBV10-3 and TRBJ1-2; D ambiguous. CDR1 ENHRY and CDR2 SYGVKD come from the germline V gene. V shed 6 bases and J shed 7 bases, with 18 bases lying between them. This CDR3 has 14 amino acids. The CDR3 region is CAIRTSRGGLGYTF. In DNA, the CDR3 is TGTGCCATCAGGACATCGCGGGGAGGGCTTGGCTACACCTTC.

This clone was observed a single time. This sequence joins TRBV5-1 and TRBJ2-3; weak D call: TRBD1 (6 bases). V dropped 6 bases and J dropped 1 base, with 12 bases sitting between them. This CDR3 comprises 14 residues. Germline V gene data show CDR1 as SGHRS and CDR2 as YFSETQ. The CDR3 spells CASTLRQGTDTQYF. The CDR3 DNA sequence: TGCGCCAGCACCCTACGACAGGGCACAGATACGCAGTATTTT.

The table lists this clone with a count of one. This chain connects TRBV18 to TRBJ1-2; tentative D call: TRBD1 (6 bases). Per germline, CDR1 KGHSH and CDR2 LQKENI. This CDR3 comprises 17 residues. Trimming removed 4 bases from V and 2 bases from J, with 20 bases in between. The DNA for the CDR3 is TGTGCCAGCTCACAAGGGGGGGCCTTAGGCTCCAACTATGGCTACACCTTC. Amino acid sequence: CASSQGGALGSNYGYTF.

V is TRBV28 and J is TRBJ2-7, with a tentative D call TRBD1 (7 bases). This CDR3 has 17 residues. Trimming left V 7 bases short and J 1 base short, with 23 bases between. Per germline, CDR1 MDHEN and CDR2 SYDVKM. The DNA of the CDR3 is TGTGCCAGCAATCGGGTCAGGAGGGGGCCCTCTTCCTACGAGCAGTACTTC. Translation: CASNRVRRGPSSYEQYF.

The genes are TRBV27 and TRBJ1-4, with D possibly TRBD1 on 5 matching bases. The V end lost 6 bases, the J end lost 0 bases, and 8 bases lay between the germline ends. Germline-derived CDR1 and CDR2 are MNHEY and SMNVEV (reference sequence). The CDR3 consists of 14 residues. For the CDR3, the DNA is TGTGCCAGCAGAGGGGAGTCAACTAATGAAAAACTGTTTTTT. Protein: CASRGESTNEKLFF. Full variable domain (rest looked up from reference TRBV27 and TRBJ1-4): EAQVTQNPRYLITVTGKKLTVTCSQNMNHEYMSWYRQDPGLGLRQIYYSMNVEVTDKGDVPEGYKVSRKEKRNFPLILESPSPNQTSLYFCASRGESTNEKLFFGSGTQLSVL.

This chain joins TRBV30 and TRBJ1-5; the D is unclear. In germline, CDR1 is GTSNPN, CDR2 SVGIG (reference sequence). The CDR3 runs to 13 residues. The germline V and J ends were trimmed by 2 bases and 0 bases, with 5 bases remaining between them. CDR3 protein: CAWSRHSNQPQHF. The CDR3 DNA reads as TGTGCCTGGAGTAGGCATAGCAATCAGCCCCAGCATTTT.

The V call is TRBV9, the J call TRBJ2-4, with unresolved D. CDR3 length: 15 amino acids. The germline gives CDR1 SGDLS, CDR2 YYNGEE. V lost 3 bases, J lost 0 bases, and 10 bases lay in between. The DNA for the CDR3 is TGTGCCAGCAGCGCCTCTTGGGGAGCCAAAAACATTCAGTACTTC. It encodes CASSASWGAKNIQYF.

The rearrangement joins TRBV5-1 to TRBJ2-7; D remains unclear. The CDR3 spans 13 residues. Germline CDR1 SGHRS, CDR2 YFSETQ. Trimming took off 0 bases at V and 3 bases at J, with 7 bases between the two ends. The CDR3 bases are TGCGCCAGCAGCTTGGGATTACACTACGAGCAGTACTTC. It encodes CASSLGLHYEQYF.

This clone occurred a few times. The V call is TRBV7-2, the J call TRBJ2-7; 7 bases align to TRBD1. The germline CDR1 and CDR2 sequences are SGHTA and FQGNSA. This CDR3 has 15 residues. V lost 5 bases, J lost 1 base, and 8 bases stayed unmatched. CDR3 sequence reads: CASSPEGATSYEQYF. The CDR3 DNA sequence: TGTGCCAGCAGCCCCGAGGGGGCGACGTCCTACGAGCAGTACTTC.

V and J are TRBV5-6 and TRBJ2-3, with D unclear. V dropped 3 bases and J dropped 2 bases, with 10 bases sitting between them. The length of the CDR3 is 14 residues. Per the germline V gene, CDR1 is SGHDT and CDR2 is YYEEEE. The chain's CDR3 is CASSSGPNTDTQYF. DNA of the CDR3: TGTGCCAGCAGCTCAGGACCGAACACAGATACGCAGTATTTT.